The sequence of this T cell receptor (beta chain) was determined in a study of T-cell memory formation after mild COVID-19. A single record per CDR3 protein comes from TCRdb applying MiXCR to the 5' RACE reads. Among 200,000 to 250,000 distinct CDR3 sequences listed, about 16% were seen once. This clonotype has at least ten counts. The antigen is not known. Regarding the study as a whole: Contracting clones from day 15 to 85 had balanced CD4/CD8; later expanders favoured CD4+.

This TCR derives from an adult woman who had mild COVID-19 (a few samples of this study predate the infection). Cell type and time point are not known. The source material was PBMCs or a T cell subset sorted from them (not recorded which).

The CDR3 loop is CASSTPGDEQFF. The CDR3 DNA sequence: TGTGCCAGCAGCACCCCAGGTGATGAGCAGTTCTTC. The chain employs TRBV7-3 and TRBJ2-1, with unresolved D. V was clipped by 5 bases and J by 8 bases, with 10 bases between them. This CDR3 contains 12 residues. Germline V gene lookup returns CDR1 SGHTA and CDR2 FQGTGA.